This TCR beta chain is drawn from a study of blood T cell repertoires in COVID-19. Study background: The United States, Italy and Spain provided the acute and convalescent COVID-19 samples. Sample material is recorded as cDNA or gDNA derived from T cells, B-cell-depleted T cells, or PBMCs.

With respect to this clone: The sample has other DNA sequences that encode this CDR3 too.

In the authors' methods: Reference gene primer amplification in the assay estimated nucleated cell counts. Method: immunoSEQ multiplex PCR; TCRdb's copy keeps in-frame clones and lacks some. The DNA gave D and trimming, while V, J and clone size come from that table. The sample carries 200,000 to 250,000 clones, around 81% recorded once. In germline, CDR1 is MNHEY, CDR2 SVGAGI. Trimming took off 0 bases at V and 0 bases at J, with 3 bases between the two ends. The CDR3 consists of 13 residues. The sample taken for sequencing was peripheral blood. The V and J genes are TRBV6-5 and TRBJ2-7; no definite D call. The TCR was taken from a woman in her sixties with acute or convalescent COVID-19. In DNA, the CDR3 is TGTGCCAGCAGTTACTCTAGCTCCTACGAGCAGTACTTC. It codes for CASSYSSSYEQYF.